This TCR beta chain was identified during a study of vaccination and CD4 T cells after COVID-19. The wider study: Overlapping peptides covering the spike proteins of SARS-CoV-2, HCoV-NL63, HCoV-OC43 and HCoV-229E were added to stimulate cells. Regarding the study as a whole: Early timepoints after natural infection were not analyzed in these convalescent patients.

Regarding this clonotype: Its antigen is currently unknown.

V shed 0 bases and J shed 3 bases, with 10 bases lying between them. CDR1 and CDR2 (germline): SGDLS, YYNGEE. CDR3 length equals 14 residues. As to treatment: approximately 9-day PBMC culture with coronavirus spike peptide pools or control peptides (ViraFEST assay). The ViraFEST method relied on peptide pools to expand antigen-specific T cells, followed by TCR sequencing. Sequence data for DNA of cultured CD4+ T cells were generated by the Oncomine TCR Beta short-read assay. TCRdb processed the PCR reads anew with MiXCR; each CDR3 protein has one entry. Here the sample spans over 10,000 distinct CDR3 sequences, about 43% being singletons.

The chain has TRBV9 and TRBJ2-7; D is uncertain. The receptor was isolated from a human donor who had recovered from COVID-19. Sequencing was performed on CD4+ T cells from blood, cultured in vitro. This chain's CDR3 is CASSVDLGYYEQYF. The CDR3 DNA reads as TGTGCCAGCAGCGTAGACCTCGGGTACTACGAGCAGTACTTC.